This note documents a single T cell receptor beta chain sequence. As originally analysed: For nucleated cells, counts were estimated from reference gene primer amplification. Some clones are missing from TCRdb's copy, which holds only in-frame ones; the method was immunoSEQ multiplex PCR. The V and J calls and clone size were taken over from that table, and D and trimming were inferred from the DNA. This table holds about 250,000 clones, 85% found once. The sample is drawn from a study of blood T cell repertoires in COVID-19. Study-level background: From the United States, Italy and Spain came samples of acute and convalescent COVID-19. Sample material is recorded as cDNA or gDNA derived from T cells, B-cell-depleted T cells, or PBMCs.

Deletions cut 4 bases from V and 5 bases from J, with 12 bases between. The CDR3 is 14 amino acids. Germline V gene lookup returns CDR1 MDHEN and CDR2 SYDVKM. The chain couples TRBV28 to TRBJ1-5; tentative D call: TRBD1 (5 bases). This receptor was taken from a woman in her sixties or seventies with active or convalescent COVID-19. The specimen was peripheral blood. CDR3 residues: CASSSADSYQPQHF. In DNA, the CDR3 is TGTGCCAGCAGTTCGGCCGACAGTTATCAGCCCCAGCATTTT.